This T cell receptor (beta chain) was sequenced during a study of response to subunit inactivated influenza vaccine. One entry per CDR3 protein, called by TCRdb with MiXCR from the RT-PCR reads. Of 500,000 to 600,000 distinct CDR3 sequences listed, about 11% were seen once; the top ten hold 8% to 13%. With V trimmed by 10 bases and J by 5 bases, 4 bases remained unmatched. This CDR3 is 12 amino acids long. From germline, CDR1 is MNHEY and CDR2 SVGAGI. This clonotype was observed at least ten times. Its target is unknown. Overall study results and limits: Authors suggested seasonal influenza vaccinations each recruit few new T cells.

These same data were also listed under a study on T cells expressing NK-cell markers. This second report adds: In generating TCR beta cDNA, 5'RACE template switching with UMIs was used. In sorted CD3+CD56+NKG2C+, CD3+CD56+NKG2C- and CD3+CD56-NKG2C+ T cells, TCR beta repertoires were obtained. Specificity for HCMV among expanded NKG2C+ T cell clones was not established.

Here the sequenced sample was PBMCs from blood, taken on the day of vaccination. This receptor was identified in a man over 45 who received an inactivated influenza vaccine. The gene calls are TRBV6-5 and TRBJ1-4; TRBD1 agrees at 7 bases. CDR3 sequence (DNA): TGTGCCACTACGACAGGGAATGAAAAACTGTTTTTT. Translation gives CATTTGNEKLFF.